This T cell receptor (beta chain) stems from a study of blood T cell repertoires in COVID-19. Study details: The origin of the acute and convalescent COVID-19 samples was the United States, Italy and Spain. Sources were T cells, B-cell-depleted T cells, or PBMCs; the material itself was cDNA or gDNA.

Methods used by the authors: Cell counts per sample came from amplifying reference gene primers. The repertoire was sequenced with immunoSEQ multiplex PCR; TCRdb's copy has only in-frame clones and lacks some. The V and J calls and clone size come from that table; D and trimming were worked out from the DNA. Among just over 650,000 clones listed, 70% to 90% were seen once. This CDR3 has 17 residues. The germline V and J ends were trimmed by 0 bases and 4 bases, with 16 bases remaining between them. Germline CDR1 LGHNA, CDR2 YSLEER. This receptor was taken from a woman younger than 30 with acute or convalescent COVID-19. Sequencing used peripheral blood. This chain connects TRBV4-3 to TRBJ2-1, with D perhaps matching TRBD1 (6 bases). Here the CDR3 reads CASSQESDRPLYNEQFF. DNA of the CDR3: TGCGCCAGCAGCCAAGAAAGCGACAGGCCCCTGTACAATGAGCAGTTCTTC.